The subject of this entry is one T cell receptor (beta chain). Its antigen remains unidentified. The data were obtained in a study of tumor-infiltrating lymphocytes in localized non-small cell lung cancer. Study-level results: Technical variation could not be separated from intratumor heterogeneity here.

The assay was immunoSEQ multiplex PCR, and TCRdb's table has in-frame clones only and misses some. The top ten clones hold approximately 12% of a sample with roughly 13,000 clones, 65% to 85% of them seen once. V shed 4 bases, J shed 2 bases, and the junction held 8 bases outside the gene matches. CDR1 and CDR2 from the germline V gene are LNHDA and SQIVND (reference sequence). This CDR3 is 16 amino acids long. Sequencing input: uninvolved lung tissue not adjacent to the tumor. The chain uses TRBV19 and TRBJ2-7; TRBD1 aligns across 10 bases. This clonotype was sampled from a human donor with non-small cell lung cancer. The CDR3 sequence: CASSTAGTGEAYEQYF. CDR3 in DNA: TGTGCCAGTAGTACCGCCGGGACAGGGGAGGCCTACGAGCAGTACTTC.